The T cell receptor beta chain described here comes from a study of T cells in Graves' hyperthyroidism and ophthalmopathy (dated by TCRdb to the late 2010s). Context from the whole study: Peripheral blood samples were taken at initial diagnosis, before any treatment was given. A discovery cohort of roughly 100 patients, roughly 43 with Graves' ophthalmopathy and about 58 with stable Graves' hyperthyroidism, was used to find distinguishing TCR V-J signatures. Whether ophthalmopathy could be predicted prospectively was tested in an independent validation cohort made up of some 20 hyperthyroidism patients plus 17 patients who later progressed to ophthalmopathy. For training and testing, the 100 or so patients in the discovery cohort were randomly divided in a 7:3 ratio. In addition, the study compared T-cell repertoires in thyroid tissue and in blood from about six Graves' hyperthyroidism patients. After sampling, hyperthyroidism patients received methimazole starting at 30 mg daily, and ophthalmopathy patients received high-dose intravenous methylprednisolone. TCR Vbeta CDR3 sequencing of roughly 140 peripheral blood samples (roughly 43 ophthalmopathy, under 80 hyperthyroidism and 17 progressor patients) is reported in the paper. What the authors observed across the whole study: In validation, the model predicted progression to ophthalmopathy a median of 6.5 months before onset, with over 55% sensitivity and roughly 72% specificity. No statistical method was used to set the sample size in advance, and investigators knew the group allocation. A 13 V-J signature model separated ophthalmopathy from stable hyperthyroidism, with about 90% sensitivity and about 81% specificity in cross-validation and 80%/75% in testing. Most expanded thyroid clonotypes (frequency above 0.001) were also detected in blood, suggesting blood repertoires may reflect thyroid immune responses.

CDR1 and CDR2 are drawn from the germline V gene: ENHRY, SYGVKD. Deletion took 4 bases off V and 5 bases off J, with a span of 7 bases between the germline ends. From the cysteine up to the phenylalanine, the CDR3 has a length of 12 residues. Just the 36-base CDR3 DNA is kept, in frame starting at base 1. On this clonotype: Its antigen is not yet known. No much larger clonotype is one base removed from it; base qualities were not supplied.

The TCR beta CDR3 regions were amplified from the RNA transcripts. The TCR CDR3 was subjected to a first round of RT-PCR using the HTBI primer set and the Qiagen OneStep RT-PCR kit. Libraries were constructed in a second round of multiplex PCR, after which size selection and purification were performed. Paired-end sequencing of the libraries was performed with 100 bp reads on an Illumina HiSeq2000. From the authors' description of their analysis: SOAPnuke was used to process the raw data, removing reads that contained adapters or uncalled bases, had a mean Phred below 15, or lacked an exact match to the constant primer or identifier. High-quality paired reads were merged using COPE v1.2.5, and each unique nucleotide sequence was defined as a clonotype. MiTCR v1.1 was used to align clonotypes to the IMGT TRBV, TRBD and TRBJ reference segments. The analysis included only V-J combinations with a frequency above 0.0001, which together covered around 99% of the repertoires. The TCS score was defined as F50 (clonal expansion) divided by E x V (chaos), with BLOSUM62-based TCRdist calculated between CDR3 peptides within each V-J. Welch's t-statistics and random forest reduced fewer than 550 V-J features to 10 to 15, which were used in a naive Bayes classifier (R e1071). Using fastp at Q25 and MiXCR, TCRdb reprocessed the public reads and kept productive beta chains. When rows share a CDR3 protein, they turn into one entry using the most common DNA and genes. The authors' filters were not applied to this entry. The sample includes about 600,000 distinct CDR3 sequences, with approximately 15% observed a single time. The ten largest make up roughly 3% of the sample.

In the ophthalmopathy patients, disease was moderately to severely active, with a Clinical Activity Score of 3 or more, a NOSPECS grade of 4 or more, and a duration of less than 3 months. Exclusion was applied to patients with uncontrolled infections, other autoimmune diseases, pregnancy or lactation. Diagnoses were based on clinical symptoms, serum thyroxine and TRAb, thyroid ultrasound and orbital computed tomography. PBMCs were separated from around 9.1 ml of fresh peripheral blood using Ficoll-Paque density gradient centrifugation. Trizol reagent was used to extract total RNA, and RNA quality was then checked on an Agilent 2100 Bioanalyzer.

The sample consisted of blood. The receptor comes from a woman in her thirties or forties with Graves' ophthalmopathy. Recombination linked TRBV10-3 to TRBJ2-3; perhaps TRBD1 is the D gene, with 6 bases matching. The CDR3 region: CAISGGGDTQYF. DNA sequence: TGTGCCATCAGTGGAGGGGGAGATACGCAGTATTTT.